This TCR beta chain stems from a study of T cell repertoires in cytomegalovirus infection. Across the study: Selected CMV epitopes included recently identified HLA-C-restricted ones as well as well-studied HLA-B-restricted ones.

This CDR3 contains 14 residues. The germline V gene has CDR1 SGHDT and CDR2 YYEEEE. V lost 4 bases, J lost 3 bases, and 13 bases lay in between. This clonotype was seen a few times. Its antigen is undetermined. MiXCR, applied by TCRdb to the reads, yields one record per CDR3 protein. Found here are approximately 150,000 distinct CDR3 sequences, about 20% of them singletons; the top ten hold roughly 25%. The chain carries TRBV5-6 and TRBJ1-1, with D maybe TRBD1 (6 bases). The TCR was taken from a human donor in good health (CMV status not recorded). Some clones in this sample may be carry-over from other donors' samples. The sequenced sample was CD8+ T cells from cultured PBMCs, obtained from culture after CMV antigen stimulation. DNA of the CDR3: TGTGCCAGCAGCAGGACAGTTTACTACACTGAAGCTTTCTTT. Translation gives CASSRTVYYTEAFF.